This is a list of T cell receptor beta chains from one sample in a study of control samples from healthy donors and cancer patients. The method was immunoSEQ multiplex PCR; TCRdb's version includes in-frame clones alone and lacks a portion of them. The table includes about 120,000 clones, around 93% detected once. Sequencing was carried out using PBMCs. These TCRs come from a man aged 45-65 years with head and neck cancer. Each CDR3 is given with its conserved first and last residue. The order of the fields is D gene, J gene, clone size, V gene, CDR3 DNA, CDR3 protein. D genes are given only for firm matches. Clone size appears in some rows only: once, few, many, or a class for an expanded clone.

NA TRBJ2-2 NA TRBV28 TGTGCCAGCAGTGTCCCAGGGATTAACACCGGGGAGCTGTTTTTT CASSVPGINTGELFF
NA TRBJ2-5 NA TRBV30 TGTGCCTGGACCTTTTTTCTTCAGGGGAGGGGGCGAGAGACCCAGTACTTC CAWTFFLQGRGRETQYF
NA TRBJ2-2 NA TRBV6-5 TGTGCCAGCCTGGGGGTCTTGGGAACCGGGGAGCTGTTTTTT CASLGVLGTGELFF
NA TRBJ2-7 NA TRBV27 TGTGCCAGCAGGAAGGGAATGGAGCAGTACTTC CASRKGMEQYF
NA TRBJ1-1 NA TRBV28 TGTGCCAGCAGTTTATTCTATGGGTCGAACACTGAAGCTTTCTTT CASSLFYGSNTEAFF
NA TRBJ2-7 NA TRBV5-1 TGCGCCAGCACTGGGGGGTCCTACGAGCAGTACTTC CASTGGSYEQYF
TRBD2 TRBJ2-3 NA TRBV5-1 TGCGCCAGCAGCTCAACTAGCGGGGTCAGCACAGATACGCAGTATTTT CASSSTSGVSTDTQYF
NA TRBJ1-1 once TRBV30 TGTGCCTGGAACGCCGTGGCACACGGGGCTTTCTTT CAWNAVAHGAFF
NA TRBJ1-1 NA TRBV6-2/TRBV6-3 TGTGCCAGCAGTTACTCAGGGCAGGGAGGTGAAGCTTTCTTT CASSYSGQGGEAFF
TRBD1 TRBJ1-1 NA TRBV12-3/TRBV12-4 TGTGCCAGCAGTTACGGACAGGATGGAGCTTTCTTT CASSYGQDGAFF
NA TRBJ1-1 NA TRBV2 TGTGCCAGCAGTGAGGGGGTGGGCACTGAAGCTTTCTTT CASSEGVGTEAFF
TRBD1 TRBJ2-7 NA TRBV9 TGTGCCAGCAGCTCAGACCGGGACAGGGCCTACGAGCAGTACTTC CASSSDRDRAYEQYF
NA TRBJ2-5 NA TRBV4-3 TGCGCCAGCAGCCAGGGCAGGACCCAGTACTTC CASSQGRTQYF
TRBD1 TRBJ2-7 once TRBV6-5 TGTGCCAGCACCCGAGGGGACAGTAACTACGAGCAGTACTTC CASTRGDSNYEQYF
NA TRBJ1-1 NA TRBV18 TGTGCCAGCTCATACGGACGGAGGGGGACTGAAGCTTTCTTT CASSYGRRGTEAFF
NA TRBJ2-7 NA TRBV7-8 TGTGCCAGCGCATTCTACATGGGGGAAGCCTACGAGCAGTACTTC CASAFYMGEAYEQYF
NA TRBJ1-1 NA TRBV5-1 TGCGCCAGCAGCCTCACCGTAGGGAACACTGAAGCTTTCTTT CASSLTVGNTEAFF
NA TRBJ1-4 NA TRBV4-3 TGCGCCAGCAGCCAAGATTCACGGGGCACTAATGAAAAACTGTTTTTT CASSQDSRGTNEKLFF
NA TRBJ2-3 NA TRBV10-3 TGTGCCATCAGTGAGTCGAGCATAAGCACAGATACGCAGTATTTT CAISESSISTDTQYF
TRBD1 TRBJ1-5 NA TRBV19 TGTGCCAGTAGTATTATACAGGGGGGCAATCAGCCCCAGCATTTT CASSIIQGGNQPQHF